What follows are 8 T cell receptor beta chains derived from one specimen sequenced in a study of T cell changes during pregnancy in multiple sclerosis. The assay was immunoSEQ multiplex PCR, and TCRdb's table has in-frame clones only and misses some. The table includes more than 35,000 clones, about 88% detected once. The starting material was CD8+ T cells from peripheral blood mononuclear cells, obtained after pregnancy. These receptors all stem from a female donor in good health, enrolled as a control in a pregnancy study.

The chain uses TRBV6-5 and TRBJ1-4; 8 bases fit TRBD1. The germline gives CDR1 MNHEY, CDR2 SVGAGI. The length of the CDR3 is 16 residues. V was pared by 2 bases and J by 8 bases, with 10 bases of the junction left unmatched. The CDR3, as DNA: TGTGCCAGCAGTTACGGGCAGGGGGCTATCGGGGAAAAACTGTTTTTT. Translated: CASSYGQGAIGEKLFF.

J is TRBJ2-2 and V is TRBV7-3; 12 nucleotides line up with TRBD2. Germline CDR1 SGHTA, CDR2 FQGTGA. The J segment lost 5 bases and the V segment lost 2 bases, leaving 9 bases of the junction unmatched. The CDR3 is 18 residues long. CDR3 protein: CASSLPASGGARTGELFF. In DNA, the CDR3 is TGTGCCAGCAGCTTACCGGCTAGCGGGGGGGCTCGTACCGGGGAGCTGTTTTTT.

The chain uses TRBV2 and TRBJ1-2; no clear D. Per germline, CDR1 SNHLY and CDR2 FYNNEI. The V end lost 3 bases, the J end lost 4 bases, and 6 bases lay between the germline ends. The CDR3 spans 12 residues. Here the CDR3 reads CASSEDFYGYTF. The CDR3 DNA reads as TGTGCCAGCAGTGAGGACTTCTATGGCTACACCTTC. Full variable domain (remainder filled in from reference TRBV2 and TRBJ1-2): EPEVTQTPSHQVTQMGQEVILRCVPISNHLYFYWYRQILGQKVEFLVSFYNNEISEKSEIFDDQFSVERPDGSNFTLKIRSTKLEDSAMYFCASSEDFYGYTFGSGTRLTVV.

The rearrangement links TRBV7-9 to TRBJ1-2, with D tentatively TRBD1 (5 bases). Deletions cut 5 bases from V and 14 bases from J, with 15 bases between. CDR1 and CDR2 (germline): SEHNR, FQNEAQ (reference sequence). The CDR3 extends over 11 amino acids. This chain's CDR3 is CASSLQVRGTF. The CDR3 bases are TGTGCCAGCAGCCTACAGGTCCGGGGGACCTTC.

The chain employs TRBV27 and TRBJ1-1, with D tentatively TRBD1 (6 bases). This CDR3 has 12 residues. In germline, CDR1 is MNHEY, CDR2 SMNVEV (reference sequence). V dropped 6 bases and J dropped 10 bases, with 15 bases sitting between them. The CDR3 nucleotides are TGTGCCAGCAGAAGCCAGGGGTTTGTAGCTTTCTTT. Amino acids: CASRSQGFVAFF.

The V and J genes are TRBV19 and TRBJ2-1; the D gene is possibly TRBD2 (6 bases). V lost 5 bases to trimming and J lost 4 bases, with 12 bases between them. The CDR3 extends over 14 amino acids. Germline V gives CDR1 LNHDA, CDR2 SQIVND (reference sequence). CDR3 residues: CASSLVAGYNEQFF. The CDR3 nucleotides are TGTGCCAGTAGTCTTGTGGCGGGGTACAATGAGCAGTTCTTC. The whole variable domain, filled in from reference TRBV19 and TRBJ2-1, reads DGGITQSPKYLFRKEGQNVTLSCEQNLNHDAMYWYRQDPGQGLRLIYYSQIVNDFQKGDIAEGYSVSREKKESFPLTVTSAQKNPTAFYLCASSLVAGYNEQFFGPGTRLTVL.

V usage is TRBV5-6 and J usage is TRBJ2-7, with unresolved D. The CDR3 totals 14 residues. Trimming left V 7 bases short and J 1 base short, with 15 bases between. Germline V lookup: CDR1 SGHDT, CDR2 YYEEEE. CDR3: CASGLGPASYEQYF. DNA of the CDR3: TGTGCCAGCGGTCTGGGCCCGGCTTCCTACGAGCAGTACTTC.

The V gene is TRBV4-1, the J gene TRBJ2-7, with D uncertain. V was cut by 3 bases and J by 2 bases, with 11 bases left in between. Per the germline V gene, CDR1 is MGHRA and CDR2 is YSYEKL. The CDR3 contains 14 residues. The CDR3 sequence: CASSQAVGAYEQYF. The DNA for the CDR3 is TGCGCCAGCAGCCAGGCAGTTGGAGCCTACGAGCAGTACTTC.